The next 16 T cell receptor beta chains were all read from a single sample in a study of shared clonotypes between healthy human individuals. Using immunoSEQ multiplex PCR, the repertoire was profiled, and TCRdb retains in-frame clones only, with some absent. The profile covers around 510,000 clones, with around 78% appearing a single time and about 12% taken by the ten largest. Sequencing used PBMCs. These receptor sequences come from a woman in her forties in good health. Some clones in this sample may be carry-over from other donors' samples.

This clone is a singleton in its sample. The gene calls are TRBV11-2 and TRBJ1-2; tentative D call: TRBD1 (5 bases). The V end lost 1 base, the J end lost 6 bases, and 15 bases lay between the germline ends. This CDR3 comprises 15 residues. Germline-derived CDR1 and CDR2 are SGHAT and FQNNGV. The DNA for the CDR3 is TGTGCCAGCAGCTTAGCCGGGGGAGAGGTTCATGGCTACACCTTC. Translated, it gives CASSLAGGEVHGYTF.

The V call is TRBV6-5, the J call TRBJ2-5; no clear D gene. The CDR3 is 15 amino acids. The germline gives CDR1 MNHEY, CDR2 SVGAGI. Trimming pared 2 bases from V and 3 bases from J, leaving 13 bases between. CDR3 sequence (DNA): TGTGCCAGCAGTTACCGAGAAGCCGCCAAAGAGACCCAGTACTTC. Its translation is CASSYREAAKETQYF.

The gene calls are TRBV6-5 and TRBJ2-3; 8 nucleotides agree with TRBD2. Germline CDR1 and CDR2: MNHEY and SVGAGI. Trimming removed 2 bases from V and 0 bases from J; junction bases left unmatched: 4. This CDR3 is built from 16 residues. The CDR3 DNA reads TGTGCCAGCAGTTACAAGAGCGGGAGCAGCACAGATACGCAGTATTTT. Amino acids: CASSYKSGSSTDTQYF.

Points on this clone: The likely explanation is a read error, given a far larger clone one base away. The chain employs TRBV5-4 and TRBJ2-3; 16 nucleotides align to TRBD2. J gave up 6 bases and V 7 bases, and 8 bases lay outside the gene matches. Per germline, CDR1 SGHNT and CDR2 YYREEE (reference sequence). The CDR3 consists of 16 residues. The CDR3 nucleotides read TGTGCCAGCGGCTCGGGACTAGCGGGAGGGAGGGATACGCAGTATTTT. Residues: CASGSGLAGGRDTQYF. Looking up the rest from reference TRBV5-4 and TRBJ2-3 gives the full variable domain: ETGVTQSPTHLIKTRGQQVTLRCSSQSGHNTVSWYQQALGQGPQFIFQYYREEENGRGNFPPRFSGLQFPNYSSELNVNALELDDSALYLCASGSGLAGGRDTQYFGPGTRLTVL.

This chain connects TRBV7-2 to TRBJ2-7; 7 nucleotides agree with TRBD2. This CDR3 contains 15 residues. J lost 3 bases, V lost 1 base, and 6 bases had no gene match. Germline CDR1 SGHTA, CDR2 FQGNSA. The CDR3 DNA reads as TGTGCCAGCAGCTTAGTCGCGGGAGAAGGCTACGAGCAGTACTTC. This translates into CASSLVAGEGYEQYF.

The chain employs TRBV28 and TRBJ2-4; D is perhaps TRBD1 or TRBD2 (5 bases each). From germline, CDR1 is MDHEN and CDR2 SYDVKM. This CDR3 region has 19 residues. The V gene lost 2 bases and the J gene lost 0 bases, with 20 bases spanning the gap. The CDR3 DNA is TGTGCCAGCAGTTTAAGCCCCATTCAGGGACCGAGAGCCAAAAACATTCAGTACTTC. Translating gives CASSLSPIQGPRAKNIQYF. The whole variable domain, remainder taken from reference TRBV28 and TRBJ2-4, is DVKVTQSSRYLVKRTGEKVFLECVQDMDHENMFWYRQDPGLGLRLIYFSYDVKMKEKGDIPEGYSVSREKKERFSLILESASTNQTSMYLCASSLSPIQGPRAKNIQYFGAGTRLSVL.

Concerning this clone itself: The same CDR3 arises from other DNA sequences in this sample as well. In DNA form, the CDR3 reads TGTGCCAGCTCGCCCGGGACAGGGATATACGAGCAGTACTTC. Translation: CASSPGTGIYEQYF. This sequence joins TRBV18 and TRBJ2-7, with 9 bases matching TRBD1. The V gene end was trimmed by 6 bases and the J gene end by 4 bases; junction bases not matched to a gene: 7. CDR3 size: 14 residues. CDR1 and CDR2 from the germline V gene are KGHSH and LQKENI.

This rearrangement joins TRBV18 to TRBJ2-7, with 9 nucleotides matching TRBD1. The CDR3 totals 15 residues. Germline V gene data show CDR1 as KGHSH and CDR2 as LQKENI. V was pared by 3 bases and J by 6 bases, with 9 bases of the junction left unmatched. The DNA of the CDR3 is TGTGCCAGCTCACCTGTCGGGACAGGGCGGCTCGAGCAGTACTTC. Translating it yields CASSPVGTGRLEQYF.

Note on this clone: A clone one base away is much larger, so this may be a read error. Other DNA sequences in this specimen translate into the identical CDR3. The CDR3 here is CASSLSGSSYNEQFF. In nucleotides, the CDR3 is TGTGCCAGCAGCCTCAGCGGTAGCTCCTACAATGAGCAGTTCTTC. This chain links TRBV5-4 with TRBJ2-1; tentatively, D is TRBD2 (5 bases). The V gene's germline CDR1 is SGHNT and CDR2 YYREEE (reference sequence). Trimming pared 4 bases from V and 0 bases from J, leaving 11 bases between. The CDR3 has 15 residues.

This clone occurred a few times. The same CDR3 can be traced to other DNA sequences in this sample. The chain joins TRBV10-1 to TRBJ2-3; D gene unclear. The V end was cut by 2 bases, the J end by 3 bases, with 3 bases between. Germline V gene sequence: CDR1 WNHNN, CDR2 SYGVQD (reference sequence). The CDR3 is made up of 12 amino acids. CDR3 in amino acids: CASSEGTDTQYF. As DNA, the CDR3 is TGCGCCAGCAGTGAGGGGACAGATACGCAGTATTTT.

V and J are TRBV28 and TRBJ1-2; 10 bases map to TRBD1. This CDR3 spans 15 amino acids. CDR1 MDHEN and CDR2 SYDVKM come from the germline V gene. Germline trimming cut 5 bases from V and 5 bases from J; bases unmatched to any gene: 8. The CDR3 is CASSPGQGPEYGYTF. The DNA for the CDR3 is TGTGCCAGCAGTCCGGGACAGGGGCCCGAGTATGGCTACACCTTC.

This chain joins TRBV18 and TRBJ2-5; TRBD2 matches 9 bases. The CDR3 covers 16 residues. Germline V lookup: CDR1 KGHSH, CDR2 LQKENI. Losses at the gene ends were 0 bases for V and 0 bases for J; bases not matched to a gene: 2. The CDR3 region is CASSPPSSGNQETQYF. DNA for the CDR3: TGTGCCAGCTCACCACCGTCTAGCGGGAACCAAGAGACCCAGTACTTC.

This clone occurred many times. This sample also contains other DNA sequences that code for the same CDR3. This chain joins TRBV29-1 and TRBJ1-3, with D hard to call. Per the germline V gene, CDR1 is SQVTM and CDR2 is ANQGSEA. Trimming pared 8 bases from V and 0 bases from J, leaving 8 bases between. This CDR3 region has 12 residues. The CDR3 coding sequence is TGCAGCTCCATAAGCTCTGGAAACACCATATATTTT. As protein: CSSISSGNTIYF.

This chain uses TRBV6-5 with TRBJ2-3; 7 nucleotides line up with TRBD1. The trim removed 1 base at V and 0 bases at J, leaving 4 bases unmatched. Germline V gives CDR1 MNHEY, CDR2 SVGAGI. The length of the CDR3 is 16 residues. CDR3: CASSYLGQPSTDTQYF. The CDR3 DNA is TGTGCCAGCAGTTACTTGGGACAGCCAAGCACAGATACGCAGTATTTT.

J is TRBJ2-7 and V is TRBV28; D is unresolved. Trimming took off 4 bases at V and 0 bases at J, with 16 bases between the two ends. The length of the CDR3 is 16 residues. Germline CDR1 reads MDHEN; CDR2 reads SYDVKM. CDR3 sequence reads: CASSYGRRLGSYEQYF. In DNA, the CDR3 is TGTGCCAGCAGTTATGGGCGGCGGTTGGGCTCCTACGAGCAGTACTTC.

V gene TRBV11-2 combines with J gene TRBJ2-1; TRBD2 matches 7 bases. The CDR3 covers 15 residues. The V segment lost 0 bases and the J segment 10 bases; nucleotides outside the gene matches: 9. CDR1 is SGHAT and CDR2 is FQNNGV in the germline V gene. CDR3: CASSLDGRPTSEQFF. The CDR3 region has the DNA TGTGCCAGCAGCTTAGACGGGAGGCCCACCTCCGAGCAGTTCTTC.